Each of the 23 T cell receptor beta chains below was sequenced from the same sample in a study of early T cells in non-severe SARS-CoV-2 infection. TCRdb re-analysed the 5' RACE reads in MiXCR, keeping a single row per CDR3 protein. The sample includes 70,000 to 90,000 distinct CDR3 sequences, 10% to 12% of them seen just once. Sequenced material: whole blood. These receptors all stem from an adult who was a healthcare worker with PCR-confirmed SARS-CoV-2 infection or an uninfected control (not recorded which).

This clonotype was seen a handful of times. The chain recombines TRBV25-1 with TRBJ1-6; D is uncertain. The length of the CDR3 is 16 residues. Trimming removed 3 bases from V and 10 bases from J, with 19 bases in between. Germline CDR1 is MGHDK and CDR2 is SYGVNS. Here the CDR3 DNA reads TGTGCCAGCAGTGAGTACCCGGGATTAATGGGATCACCCCTCCACTTT. Encoded protein: CASSEYPGLMGSPLHF.

This clonotype came up a few times. This sequence joins TRBV13 and TRBJ2-3, with 9 bases identical to TRBD1. The CDR3 contains 19 residues. With V trimmed by 4 bases and J by 0 bases, 14 bases remained unmatched. Germline CDR1 reads PRHDT; CDR2 reads FYEKMQ (reference sequence). As DNA, the CDR3 is TGTGCCAGCAGCTCGCCGGGACAGGGTTTCGAGATTAGCACAGATACGCAGTATTTT. Protein: CASSSPGQGFEISTDTQYF.

This chain connects TRBV6-2 or TRBV6-3 to TRBJ1-1; the match to TRBD1 covers 11 bases. V lost 5 bases and J lost 1; bases outside the gene matches: 6. This CDR3 region has 16 residues. Germline V gives CDR1 MNHEY, CDR2 SVGEGT. The CDR3 spells CASSPGTGGWNTEAFF. CDR3 DNA sequence: TGTGCCAGCAGTCCCGGGACAGGGGGTTGGAACACTGAAGCTTTCTTT.

The J gene is TRBJ1-1, the V gene TRBV7-9; D possibly corresponds to TRBD1 (5 bases). Trimming left V 4 bases short and J 7 bases short, with 19 bases between. The CDR3 totals 15 residues. Germline V CDR1 and CDR2: SEHNR, FQNEAQ (reference sequence). In DNA form, the CDR3 reads TGTGCCAGCAGCTCCAGGCGGCAGGGAGGAAATGAAGCTTTCTTT. It is translated as CASSSRRQGGNEAFF.

This clonotype occurred a few times. The chain employs TRBV12-3 or TRBV12-4 and TRBJ2-3; D possibly corresponds to TRBD1 (6 bases). The CDR3 has 16 residues. The V gene lost 4 bases and the J gene lost 0 bases, with 14 bases spanning the gap. The CDR3 spells CASSSTGPSSTDTQYF. The CDR3 DNA reads TGTGCCAGCAGTTCTACAGGGCCTTCTAGCACAGATACGCAGTATTTT.

The sample holds many counts of this clonotype. The chain carries TRBV6-5 and TRBJ1-1; D gene ambiguous. The CDR3 sequence is 19 residues long. Germline CDR1 reads MNHEY; CDR2 reads SVGAGI. The V end lost 1 base, the J end lost 0 bases, and 21 bases lay between the germline ends. The CDR3 reads CASSYLASAQNLMNTEAFF. The CDR3 region has the DNA TGTGCCAGCAGTTACTTAGCCTCCGCACAAAACTTAATGAACACTGAAGCTTTCTTT.

This clonotype has more than one count but fewer than ten. CDR3 in amino acids: CASSYHPQDNEQFF. The CDR3 DNA reads TGTGCCAGCAGCTACCACCCCCAGGACAATGAGCAGTTCTTC. The V call is TRBV7-2, the J call TRBJ2-1; no reliable D call. The germline V and J ends were trimmed by 4 bases and 5 bases, with 12 bases remaining between them. CDR3 size: 14 residues. Germline CDR1 and CDR2: SGHTA and FQGNSA.

This clonotype was detected ten times or more. The V gene is TRBV5-1, the J gene TRBJ2-1, with 11 bases identical to TRBD2. CDR1 SGHRS and CDR2 YFSETQ come from the germline V gene. The CDR3 consists of 19 residues. The V segment lost 4 bases and the J segment 0 bases; nucleotides outside the gene matches: 12. The CDR3 spells CASSILAGVNPSSYNEQFF. DNA for the CDR3: TGCGCCAGCAGCATACTAGCGGGGGTGAACCCGAGCTCCTACAATGAGCAGTTCTTC.

There are many counts of this clonotype. The chain combines TRBV19 with TRBJ1-5; D gene ambiguous. The germline gives CDR1 LNHDA, CDR2 SQIVND (reference sequence). The CDR3 spans 11 residues. V lost 1 base and J lost 8, with 3 bases in between. This CDR3 is CASSIGEPQHF. CDR3 coding DNA: TGTGCCAGTAGTATAGGGGAGCCCCAGCATTTT. Together with reference TRBV19 and TRBJ1-5, the CDR3 gives the full variable domain: DGGITQSPKYLFRKEGQNVTLSCEQNLNHDAMYWYRQDPGQGLRLIYYSQIVNDFQKGDIAEGYSVSREKKESFPLTVTSAQKNPTAFYLCASSIGEPQHFGDGTRLSIL.

The chain couples TRBV20-1 to TRBJ1-2; possible D gene TRBD1, 5 bases. Germline V lookup: CDR1 DFQATT, CDR2 SNEGSKA (reference sequence). This CDR3 is 14 amino acids long. The V gene lost 0 bases and the J gene lost 3 bases, with 11 bases spanning the gap. The CDR3 loop is CSARERGSDYGYTF. DNA of the CDR3: TGCAGTGCTAGAGAGCGGGGGTCAGACTATGGCTACACCTTC.

This clonotype has more than one count but fewer than ten. V usage is TRBV7-2 and J usage is TRBJ2-5; 7 bases are shared with TRBD2. The CDR3 loop spans 14 amino acids. V lost 5 bases, J lost 3 bases, and 6 bases stayed unmatched. CDR1 and CDR2 (germline): SGHTA, FQGNSA. CDR3 amino acids: CASSGGVAEETQYF. In nucleotides, the CDR3 is TGTGCCAGCAGCGGGGGGGTAGCGGAAGAGACCCAGTACTTC. Combining the CDR3 with reference TRBV7-2 and TRBJ2-5 gives the whole variable domain GAGVSQSPSNKVTEKGKDVELRCDPISGHTALYWYRQSLGQGLEFLIYFQGNSAPDKSGLPSDRFSAERTGGSVSTLTIQRTQQEDSAVYLCASSGGVAEETQYFGPGTRLLVL.

This clonotype was detected ten times or more. This chain uses TRBV11-2 with TRBJ2-3, with 8 bases that match TRBD1. J lost 0 bases, V lost 5 bases, and 1 base had no gene match. The CDR3 loop spans 14 amino acids. Per the germline V gene, CDR1 is SGHAT and CDR2 is FQNNGV. CDR3 DNA: TGTGCCAGCAGCCAGGGGGCCAGCACAGATACGCAGTATTTT. Its translation is CASSQGASTDTQYF.

The CDR3 nucleotides read TGTGCCAGTAGTATCAGCAGGGCTAGCGGGGAGAGCACAGATACGCAGTATTTT. Translating gives CASSISRASGESTDTQYF. The rearrangement joins TRBV19 to TRBJ2-3, with TRBD2 identical over 9 bases. J lost 0 bases, V lost 3 bases, and 10 bases had no gene match. The CDR3 spans 18 residues. The germline gives CDR1 LNHDA, CDR2 SQIVND (reference sequence).

This clonotype was counted at least ten times. CDR3 in amino acids: CASSQGPTGKENGYTF. CDR3 in DNA: TGTGCCAGCAGCCAAGGCCCTACAGGGAAAGAAAATGGCTACACCTTC. This rearrangement joins TRBV3-1 to TRBJ1-2; D is perhaps TRBD1 (6 bases). The CDR3 length is 16 residues. Between the trimmed V and J ends, which lost 1 base and 6 bases, there was a span of 18 bases. Germline CDR1 reads LGHDT; CDR2 reads YNNKEL (reference sequence).

In its sample, this clonotype was seen a few times. V and J are TRBV6-5 and TRBJ2-4, with D perhaps TRBD1 or TRBD2 (5 bases each). CDR1 MNHEY and CDR2 SVGAGI come from the germline V gene. Trimming took off 2 bases at V and 13 bases at J, with 12 bases between the two ends. There are 12 residues in the CDR3. The CDR3 bases are TGTGCCAGCAGTTACGAGGGGCGAGCCCAGTACTTC. It translates to CASSYEGRAQYF.

The J gene is TRBJ1-3, the V gene TRBV9; the D gene is possibly TRBD1 (5 bases). The germline V and J ends were trimmed by 5 bases and 0 bases, with 12 bases remaining between them. The CDR3 extends over 15 amino acids. Germline V gene sequence: CDR1 SGDLS, CDR2 YYNGEE. The CDR3 loop is CASSYSGASGNTIYF. DNA for the CDR3: TGTGCCAGCAGTTACAGTGGGGCCTCTGGAAACACCATATATTTT.

There are many counts of this clonotype. V and J are TRBV21-1 and TRBJ1-3. TRBV21-1 is a recognized pseudogene. This CDR3 spans 14 amino acids. CDR3 sequence reads: CASSMGISGNTIYF. CDR3 sequence (DNA): TGTGCCAGCAGCATGGGTATCTCTGGAAACACCATATATTTT.

This chain joins TRBV11-2 and TRBJ2-1, with 9 bases aligning to TRBD2. Germline V gives CDR1 SGHAT, CDR2 FQNNGV. This CDR3 spans 17 amino acids. J lost 10 bases, V lost 3 bases, and 16 bases had no gene match. In DNA form, the CDR3 reads TGTGCCAGCAGCTTTCCCTCGGGGCGGGGGGGCCTCGAGGAGCAGTTCTTC. This gives the protein CASSFPSGRGGLEEQFF. Filled out from reference TRBV11-2 and TRBJ2-1, the complete variable domain reads EAGVAQSPRYKIIEKRQSVAFWCNPISGHATLYWYQQILGQGPKLLIQFQNNGVVDDSQLPKDRFSAERLKGVDSTLKIQPAKLEDSAVYLCASSFPSGRGGLEEQFFGPGTRLTVL.

The V gene is TRBV7-9, the J gene TRBJ2-7, with 8 bases fitting TRBD1. V shed 6 bases and J 2 bases; nucleotides not matched to a gene: 3. The CDR3 contains 13 residues. Germline V gene lookup returns CDR1 SEHNR and CDR2 FQNEAQ (reference sequence). Written as DNA, the CDR3 is TGTGCCAGCAGGCCGGGACAGGCCTACGAGCAGTACTTC. Translated, it gives CASRPGQAYEQYF. The full variable domain, its missing parts supplied by reference TRBV7-9 and TRBJ2-7, is DTGVSQNPRHKITKRGQNVTFRCDPISEHNRLYWYRQTLGQGPEFLTYFQNEAQLEKSRLLSDRFSAERPKGSFSTLEIQRTEQGDSAMYLCASRPGQAYEQYFGPGTRLTVT.

The chain is built from TRBV6-1 and TRBJ1-3, with TRBD1 as a possible D gene (5 bases). In germline, CDR1 is MNHNS, CDR2 SASEGT. This CDR3 spans 17 amino acids. V was shortened by 6 bases and J by 0 bases, with 18 bases between the two germline ends. The CDR3 DNA follows: TGTGCCAGCAGGGAGACTGTGGGGCAGATCTCTGGAAACACCATATATTTT. Translation gives CASRETVGQISGNTIYF.

This clonotype was detected a few times. This sequence joins TRBV4-1 and TRBJ2-3; D gene ambiguous. Germline loops: CDR1 MGHRA, CDR2 YSYEKL. The CDR3 is made up of 14 amino acids. V dropped 1 base and J dropped 6 bases, with 11 bases sitting between them. CDR3: CASSQVGSADTQYF. The CDR3 DNA sequence: TGCGCCAGCAGCCAAGTGGGGTCAGCGGATACGCAGTATTTT.

This clonotype was detected many times. V is TRBV14 and J is TRBJ1-1, with D possibly TRBD1 on 5 matching bases. The CDR3 totals 16 residues. V was trimmed by 8 bases and J by 0 bases, leaving 19 bases between them. Per the germline V gene, CDR1 is SGHDN and CDR2 is FVKESK. CDR3 amino acids: CASRILGGGLNTEAFF. Here the CDR3 DNA reads TGTGCCAGCCGAATTCTGGGCGGGGGACTGAACACTGAAGCTTTCTTT.

This clonotype was found many times. J is TRBJ1-5 and V is TRBV4-3, with D tentatively TRBD1 (5 bases). Between the trimmed V and J ends, which lost 1 base and 4 bases, there was a span of 17 bases. CDR1 and CDR2 from the germline V gene are LGHNA and YSLEER. The CDR3 is made up of 17 amino acids. Written as DNA, the CDR3 is TGCGCCAGCAGCCAAGTTGCGGACACGAGACTAAATCAGCCCCAGCATTTT. Protein sequence: CASSQVADTRLNQPQHF.